These 29 T cell receptor beta chains were sequenced from one sample in a study of control samples from healthy donors and cancer patients. Produced via immunoSEQ multiplex PCR; TCRdb's table is partial and in-frame only. The data show about 130,000 clones, with roughly 87% seen just once and under 2% held by the top ten. Specimen: blood. These receptors came from a man between 18 and 35 years old in good health.

In DNA form, the CDR3 reads TGTGCCACCACCAACGCAGGAGTCAGGGGGACTGAAGCTTTCTTT. It translates to CATTNAGVRGTEAFF. V is TRBV15 and J is TRBJ1-1, with 7 bases identical to TRBD1. The CDR3 loop spans 15 amino acids. The germline CDR1 and CDR2 sequences are LNHNV and YYDKDF (reference sequence). The J segment lost 5 bases and the V segment lost 7 bases, leaving 13 bases of the junction unmatched. The full variable domain, with the rest looked up from reference TRBV15 and TRBJ1-1, is DAMVIQNPRYQVTQFGKPVTLSCSQTLNHNVMYWYQQKSSQAPKLLFHYYDKDFNNEADTPDNFQSRRPNTSFCFLDIRSPGLGDTAMYLCATTNAGVRGTEAFFGQGTRLTVV.

The chain has TRBV9 and TRBJ2-7; TRBD2 agrees at 7 bases. Germline CDR1 is SGDLS and CDR2 is YYNGEE. V shed 0 bases and J 0 bases; nucleotides not matched to a gene: 6. This CDR3 has 16 residues. This CDR3 reads CASSVGGGRYSYEQYF. The CDR3 DNA sequence: TGTGCCAGCAGCGTAGGGGGGGGGAGGTACTCCTACGAGCAGTACTTC.

The chain carries TRBV11-3 and TRBJ2-3; D possibly uses TRBD1 or TRBD2 (6 bases each). Germline-derived CDR1 and CDR2 are SGHNT and YENEEA. This CDR3 spans 11 amino acids. Trimming took off 5 bases at V and 15 bases at J, with 15 bases between the two ends. CDR3 sequence: CASSPGRGVYF. CDR3 DNA sequence: TGTGCCAGCAGCCCGGGTAGGGGGGTTTATTTT.

The rearrangement uses TRBV19 and TRBJ2-1; tentatively, D is TRBD2 (5 bases). CDR1 LNHDA and CDR2 SQIVND come from the germline V gene (reference sequence). With 3 bases removed from V and 8 bases from J, the gap between germline ends came to 14 bases. The CDR3 consists of 14 residues. The CDR3, as DNA: TGTGCCAGTAGTATGGCACGAGCGGACGATGAGCAGTTCTTC. It specifies CASSMARADDEQFF.

A word on this clone: Additional DNA sequences in this sample encode the identical CDR3. The rearrangement links TRBV2 to TRBJ1-1; D call uncertain. CDR3 length: 17 residues. Trimming shortened V by 6 bases and J by 5 bases, and 25 bases separated the two germline ends. Germline loops: CDR1 SNHLY, CDR2 FYNNEI. The CDR3: CASRIRYSGSGGTEAFF. The CDR3 DNA is TGTGCCAGCAGGATACGTTATAGCGGATCCGGAGGGACTGAAGCTTTCTTT.

This clone was detected only a few times. The chain uses TRBV7-8 and TRBJ1-1; a weak D match, TRBD1 (6 bases). V lost 5 bases and J 1 base, leaving 11 bases between the germline ends. From germline, CDR1 is SGHVS and CDR2 FQNEAQ. This CDR3 is built from 14 residues. The DNA for the CDR3 is TGTGCCAGCAGCACTGGGGGCCCGAACACTGAAGCTTTCTTT. This gives the protein CASSTGGPNTEAFF.

J is TRBJ1-3 and V is TRBV19; D uncertain. The V end was cut by 5 bases, the J end by 4 bases, with 9 bases between. CDR3 length equals 13 residues. Germline CDR1 reads LNHDA; CDR2 reads SQIVND (reference sequence). The CDR3, as DNA: TGTGCCAGTAGTCCTGGAGGAGGAAACACCATATATTTT. It is translated as CASSPGGGNTIYF.

A remark on this clone: Different DNA sequences within this sample yield the same CDR3. The rearrangement joins TRBV28 to TRBJ2-2; D unresolved. There are 12 residues in the CDR3. Germline V gives CDR1 MDHEN, CDR2 SYDVKM. The V end lost 8 bases, the J end lost 4 bases, and 8 bases lay between the germline ends. CDR3 DNA: TGTGCCAGCCGAAGACTCACCGGGGAGCTGTTTTTT. It yields the protein CASRRLTGELFF.

This chain uses TRBV27 with TRBJ2-7; TRBD1 is a possible D gene (6 bases). Germline V gene sequence: CDR1 MNHEY, CDR2 SMNVEV (reference sequence). The CDR3 consists of 15 residues. Trimming cost V 0 bases and J 5 bases, with 14 bases left between them. The CDR3 bases are TGTGCCAGCAGTTTATCTGGCAGGGGAAGAGACGAGCAGTACTTC. This gives the protein CASSLSGRGRDEQYF.

This clone was seen only once. V is TRBV6-1 and J is TRBJ2-1, with D possibly matching TRBD1 (5 bases). The germline CDR1 and CDR2 sequences are MNHNS and SASEGT. CDR3 length equals 12 residues. V shed 2 bases and J shed 8 bases, with 7 bases lying between them. The CDR3 spells CASSERGYEQFF. In DNA form, the CDR3 reads TGTGCCAGCAGTGAAAGGGGCTATGAGCAGTTCTTC.

The sample holds one count of this clone. The chain combines TRBV28 with TRBJ2-1; TRBD1 matches 7 bases. Trimming cost V 5 bases and J 4 bases; bases outside gene matches: 11. Germline CDR1 reads MDHEN; CDR2 reads SYDVKM. This CDR3 spans 16 amino acids. CDR3 protein: CASSPQTGRAYNEQFF. The CDR3 DNA is TGTGCCAGCAGTCCCCAGACAGGGCGAGCTTACAATGAGCAGTTCTTC.

This chain links TRBV27 with TRBJ1-1; no reliable D call. Trimming stripped 3 bases from V and 1 base from J, with 6 bases between. The length of the CDR3 is 13 residues. Looked up from germline, CDR1 is MNHEY and CDR2 is SMNVEV (reference sequence). In DNA, the CDR3 is TGTGCCAGCAGTTTTACCCCGAACACTGAAGCTTTCTTT. Translating it yields CASSFTPNTEAFF.

CDR3 DNA sequence: TGTGCCAGCAGTTACCGGACGGATTACGAGCAGTACTTC. Residues: CASSYRTDYEQYF. The rearrangement joins TRBV6-2 or TRBV6-3 to TRBJ2-7, with D unclear. CDR1 MNHEY and CDR2 SVGEGT come from the germline V gene. V lost 2 bases to trimming and J lost 4 bases, with 9 bases between them. The CDR3 runs 13 residues.

V gene TRBV9 combines with J gene TRBJ2-7, with TRBD2 identical over 7 bases. The CDR3 has 14 amino acids. Germline V gene sequence: CDR1 SGDLS, CDR2 YYNGEE. The ends lost 3 bases at V and 2 bases at J; junction bases unmatched: 5. The CDR3 DNA sequence: TGTGCCAGCAGCGAGGGCCTAGCGGCCTACGAGCAGTACTTC. Residues: CASSEGLAAYEQYF.

The rearrangement uses TRBV7-8 and TRBJ1-3, with D possibly being TRBD1 (5 bases). V was clipped by 3 bases and J by 0 bases, with 9 bases between them. The CDR3 extends over 15 amino acids. In germline, CDR1 is SGHVS, CDR2 FQNEAQ. The CDR3 nucleotides are TGTGCCAGCAGCTTCCAGGGAAGCTCTGGAAACACCATATATTTT. Protein product: CASSFQGSSGNTIYF.

The chain combines TRBV5-1 with TRBJ1-5; D unresolved. The germline gives CDR1 SGHRS, CDR2 YFSETQ. V was pared by 5 bases and J by 8 bases, with 17 bases between. The CDR3 has 14 residues. The CDR3 nucleotides are TGCGCCAGCAGGAGGGCGGATCCAGAGGAGCCCCAGCATTTT. Its protein product is CASRRADPEEPQHF. Variable domain in full (rest from reference TRBV5-1 and TRBJ1-5): KAGVTQTPRYLIKTRGQQVTLSCSPISGHRSVSWYQQTPGQGLQFLFEYFSETQRNKGNFPGRFSGRQFSNSRSEMNVSTLELGDSALYLCASRRADPEEPQHFGDGTRLSIL.

The genes are TRBV15 and TRBJ2-6; 7 bases line up with TRBD1. The CDR3 has 18 residues. With V trimmed by 2 bases and J by 0 bases, 7 bases remained unmatched. CDR1 is LNHNV, CDR2 YYDKDF, per germline (reference sequence). CDR3 in DNA: TGTGCCACCAGCAGAAGAAGGACAGGACACTCTGGGGCCAACGTCCTGACTTTC. It yields the protein CATSRRRTGHSGANVLTF.

The genes are TRBV19 and TRBJ2-2; D gene unclear. The V and J ends lost 0 bases and 4 bases respectively, with 12 bases between them. The CDR3 covers 16 residues. CDR1 is LNHDA, CDR2 SQIVND, per germline (reference sequence). CDR3: CASSIDIKQPTGELFF. The CDR3 DNA reads as TGTGCCAGTAGTATAGATATCAAACAGCCCACCGGGGAGCTGTTTTTT.

V and J are TRBV19 and TRBJ1-2; D gene uncertain. In germline, CDR1 is LNHDA, CDR2 SQIVND (reference sequence). The CDR3 is made up of 15 amino acids. Deletions cut 7 bases from V and 2 bases from J, with 17 bases between. The CDR3 is CASNSPFRNNYGYTF. CDR3 DNA sequence: TGTGCCAGTAATTCCCCTTTTAGGAACAACTATGGCTACACCTTC.

The CDR3 region has the DNA TGTGCCACCAGTGACCACACCCTAGCGGGAGTGAGTGAGCAGTTCTTC. Residues: CATSDHTLAGVSEQFF. V is TRBV24-1 and J is TRBJ2-1, with 10 bases lining up with TRBD2. The germline CDR1 and CDR2 sequences are KGHDR and SFDVKD. The CDR3 totals 16 residues. Trimming removed 4 bases from V and 9 bases from J; junction bases left unmatched: 11.

The rearrangement links TRBV25-1 to TRBJ2-7; TRBD2 might be the D (6 bases). V gave up 1 base and J gave up 0 bases, with 7 bases separating them. CDR1 is MGHDK, CDR2 SYGVNS, per germline. This CDR3 has 14 residues. Here the CDR3 DNA reads TGTGCCAGCAGTGAATTCGGGAGCTCCTACGAGCAGTACTTC. Protein product: CASSEFGSSYEQYF.

The chain employs TRBV18 and TRBJ2-5, with unresolved D. This CDR3 region has 12 residues. V lost 4 bases to trimming and J lost 1 base, with 4 bases between them. Germline assignment: CDR1 KGHSH and CDR2 LQKENI. Written as DNA, the CDR3 is TGTGCCAGCTCACTGATCCAAGAGACCCAGTACTTC. The encoded protein is CASSLIQETQYF.

In regard to this clone: Mismatch with germline at one junction end may stem from a read error. The CDR3 loop reads CAWSVPRWGADTQYF. CDR3 DNA: TGTGCCTGGAGTGTGCCTAGGTGGGGCGCAGACACGCAGTATTTT. This chain uses TRBV30 with TRBJ2-3; tentative D call: TRBD1 (5 bases). Germline CDR1 is GTSNPN and CDR2 is SVGIG (reference sequence). The CDR3 spans 15 residues.

This clone has a single count. V usage is TRBV18 and J usage is TRBJ1-4; TRBD1 agrees at 8 bases. From germline, CDR1 is KGHSH and CDR2 LQKENI. V shed 4 bases and J 4 bases; nucleotides not matched to a gene: 5. The CDR3 runs 15 residues. The CDR3 bases are TGTGCCAGCTCACACGGGACAGGTCTTAATGAAAAACTGTTTTTT. Translated: CASSHGTGLNEKLFF.

The rearrangement uses TRBV9 and TRBJ2-7; D possibly uses TRBD1 or TRBD2 (6 bases each). V shed 0 bases and J shed 1 base, with 11 bases lying between them. Germline CDR1 is SGDLS and CDR2 is YYNGEE. The CDR3 has 15 amino acids. The CDR3, as DNA: TGTGCCAGCAGCGTAGGGGGGGCTCGGTCCTACGAGCAGTACTTC. The encoded protein is CASSVGGARSYEQYF.

V and J are TRBV7-9 and TRBJ1-5; 7 bases are a match to TRBD1. The CDR3 sequence is 17 residues long. V shed 0 bases and J 2 bases; nucleotides not matched to a gene: 7. Germline CDR1 reads SEHNR; CDR2 reads FQNEAQ (reference sequence). Here the CDR3 DNA reads TGTGCCAGCAGCTTAGCCGAAACAGGGGAGGGCAATCAGCCCCAGCATTTT. Protein product: CASSLAETGEGNQPQHF.

V is TRBV27 and J is TRBJ1-2; TRBD1 might be the D (5 bases). Trimming took off 4 bases at V and 6 bases at J, with 21 bases between the two ends. The CDR3 covers 16 residues. Germline V gene lookup returns CDR1 MNHEY and CDR2 SMNVEV (reference sequence). The CDR3 DNA reads as TGTGCCAGCAGTTCACAAATTATAACAGAGGGGAATGGCTACACCTTC. This sequence encodes CASSSQIITEGNGYTF.

The rearrangement joins TRBV7-9 to TRBJ2-1; either TRBD1 or TRBD2 may fit D (5 bases each). Germline V gene lookup returns CDR1 SEHNR and CDR2 FQNEAQ (reference sequence). The CDR3 runs 15 residues. V was trimmed by 3 bases and J by 4 bases, leaving 13 bases between them. The DNA of the CDR3 is TGTGCCAGCAGCTTCAACGGAGGACAATACAATGAGCAGTTCTTC. Translation gives CASSFNGGQYNEQFF.

This sequence joins TRBV5-1 and TRBJ1-6; a possible D gene is TRBD1 (5 bases). V lost 2 bases to trimming and J lost 6 bases, with 12 bases between them. The CDR3 contains 15 residues. From germline, CDR1 is SGHRS and CDR2 YFSETQ. The CDR3 DNA sequence: TGCGCCAGCAGCTTTCAGGGAGAGGTTAATTCACCCCTCCACTTT. Encoded protein: CASSFQGEVNSPLHF.